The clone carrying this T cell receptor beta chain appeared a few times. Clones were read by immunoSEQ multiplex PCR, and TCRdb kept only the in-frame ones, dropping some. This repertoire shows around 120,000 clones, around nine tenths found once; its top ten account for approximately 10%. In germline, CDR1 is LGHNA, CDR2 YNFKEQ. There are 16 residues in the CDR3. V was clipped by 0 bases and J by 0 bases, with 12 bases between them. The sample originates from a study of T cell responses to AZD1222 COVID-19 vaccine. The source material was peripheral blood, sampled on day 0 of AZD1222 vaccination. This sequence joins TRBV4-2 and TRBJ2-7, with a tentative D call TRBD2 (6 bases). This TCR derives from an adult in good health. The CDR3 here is CASSQELAVRSYEQYF. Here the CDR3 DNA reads TGTGCCAGCAGCCAAGAATTAGCGGTGCGCTCCTACGAGCAGTACTTC.